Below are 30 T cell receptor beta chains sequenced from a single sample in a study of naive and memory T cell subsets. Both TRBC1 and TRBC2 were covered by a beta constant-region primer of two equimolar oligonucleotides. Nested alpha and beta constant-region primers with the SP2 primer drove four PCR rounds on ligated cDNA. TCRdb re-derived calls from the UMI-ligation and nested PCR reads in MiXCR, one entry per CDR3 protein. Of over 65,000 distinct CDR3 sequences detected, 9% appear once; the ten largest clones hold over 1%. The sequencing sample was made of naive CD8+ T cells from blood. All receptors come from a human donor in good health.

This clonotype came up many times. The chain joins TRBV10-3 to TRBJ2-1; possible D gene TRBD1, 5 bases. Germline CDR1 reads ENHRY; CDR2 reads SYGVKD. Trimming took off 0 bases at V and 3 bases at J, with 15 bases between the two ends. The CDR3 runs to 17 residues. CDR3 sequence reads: CAISESDTGKVYNEQFF. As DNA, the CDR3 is TGTGCCATCAGTGAGTCGGATACAGGAAAGGTCTACAATGAGCAGTTCTTC.

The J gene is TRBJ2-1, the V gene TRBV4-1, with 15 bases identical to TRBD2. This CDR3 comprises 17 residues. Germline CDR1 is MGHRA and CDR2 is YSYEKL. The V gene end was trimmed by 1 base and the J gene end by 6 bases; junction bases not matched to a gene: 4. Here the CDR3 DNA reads TGCGCCAGCAGCCAAGGGACTAGCGGGAGGGCAGGCAATGAGCAGTTCTTC. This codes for CASSQGTSGRAGNEQFF.

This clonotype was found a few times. CDR3: CASSHKGHQETQYF. The CDR3 nucleotides read TGTGCCAGCAGCCATAAGGGGCATCAAGAGACCCAGTACTTC. The rearrangement links TRBV6-5 to TRBJ2-5, with a possible D match to TRBD1 (5 bases). The germline CDR1 and CDR2 sequences are MNHEY and SVGAGI. The CDR3 has 14 residues. Trimming cost V 6 bases and J 2 bases, with 13 bases left between them.

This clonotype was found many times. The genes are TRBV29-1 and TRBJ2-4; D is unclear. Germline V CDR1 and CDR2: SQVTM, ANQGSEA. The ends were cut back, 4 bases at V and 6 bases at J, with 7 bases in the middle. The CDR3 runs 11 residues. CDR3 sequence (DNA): TGCAGCGTTGTTACGGGAAACATTCAGTACTTC. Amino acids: CSVVTGNIQYF. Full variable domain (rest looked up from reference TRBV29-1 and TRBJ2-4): SAVISQKPSRDICQRGTSLTIQCQVDSQVTMMFWYRQQPGQSLTLIATANQGSEATYESGFVIDKFPISRPNLTFSTLTVSNMSPEDSSIYLCSVVTGNIQYFGAGTRLSVL.

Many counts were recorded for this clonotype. DNA of the CDR3: TGTGCCACCCTGACTACTCGAGTCGGAGATGAGCAGTTCTTC. Its protein is CATLTTRVGDEQFF. This chain links TRBV2 with TRBJ2-1; D is perhaps TRBD2 (5 bases). Trimming took off 10 bases at V and 8 bases at J, with 21 bases between the two ends. The CDR3 is made up of 14 amino acids. Germline lookup yields CDR1 SNHLY and CDR2 FYNNEI.

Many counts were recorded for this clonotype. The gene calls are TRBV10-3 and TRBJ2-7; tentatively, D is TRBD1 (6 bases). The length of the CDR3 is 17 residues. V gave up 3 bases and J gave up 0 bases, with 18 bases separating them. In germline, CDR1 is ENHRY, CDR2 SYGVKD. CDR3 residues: CAISDPGQKINSYEQYF. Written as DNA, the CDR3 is TGTGCCATCAGTGACCCAGGACAGAAGATTAACTCCTACGAGCAGTACTTC.

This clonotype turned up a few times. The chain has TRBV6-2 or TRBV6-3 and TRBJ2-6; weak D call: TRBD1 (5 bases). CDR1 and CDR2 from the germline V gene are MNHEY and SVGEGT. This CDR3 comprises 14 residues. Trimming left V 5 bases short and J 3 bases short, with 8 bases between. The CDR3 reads CASSPGFGANVLTF. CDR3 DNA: TGTGCCAGCAGTCCAGGGTTTGGGGCCAACGTCCTGACTTTC.

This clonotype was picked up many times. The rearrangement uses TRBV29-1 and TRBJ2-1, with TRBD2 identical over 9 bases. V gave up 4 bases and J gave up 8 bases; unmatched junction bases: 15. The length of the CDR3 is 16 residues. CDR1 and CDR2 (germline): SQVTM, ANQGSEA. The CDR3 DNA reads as TGCAGCGTTGTGGGGGAGGGTAGCGGGAGTCTCCATGAGCAGTTCTTC. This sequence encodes CSVVGEGSGSLHEQFF.

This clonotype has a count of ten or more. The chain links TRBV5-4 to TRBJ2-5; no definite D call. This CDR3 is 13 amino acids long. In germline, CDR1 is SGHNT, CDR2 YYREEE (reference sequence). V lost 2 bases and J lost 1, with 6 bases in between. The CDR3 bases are TGTGCCAGCAGCTTAGTTCCCCAAGAGACCCAGTACTTC. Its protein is CASSLVPQETQYF. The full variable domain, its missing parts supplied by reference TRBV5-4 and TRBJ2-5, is ETGVTQSPTHLIKTRGQQVTLRCSSQSGHNTVSWYQQALGQGPQFIFQYYREEENGRGNFPPRFSGLQFPNYSSELNVNALELDDSALYLCASSLVPQETQYFGPGTRLLVL.

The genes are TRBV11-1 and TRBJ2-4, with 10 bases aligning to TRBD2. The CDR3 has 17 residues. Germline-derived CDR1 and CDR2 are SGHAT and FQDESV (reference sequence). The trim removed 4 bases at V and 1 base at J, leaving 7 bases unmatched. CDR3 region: CASSSNRLAGAKNIQYF. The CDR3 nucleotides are TGTGCCAGCAGCTCAAACCGACTAGCGGGCGCCAAAAACATTCAGTACTTC. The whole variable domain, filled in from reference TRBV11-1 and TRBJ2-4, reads EAEVAQSPRYKITEKSQAVAFWCDPISGHATLYWYRQILGQGPELLVQFQDESVVDDSQLPKDRFSAERLKGVDSTLKIQPAELGDSAMYLCASSSNRLAGAKNIQYFGAGTRLSVL.

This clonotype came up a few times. CDR3 in amino acids: CATSDWGLGPQHF. DNA of the CDR3: TGTGCCACCAGTGATTGGGGTTTGGGGCCCCAGCATTTT. This chain joins TRBV24-1 and TRBJ1-5, with D unclear. The CDR3 extends over 13 amino acids. Trimming shortened V by 2 bases and J by 9 bases, and 10 bases separated the two germline ends. CDR1 is KGHDR and CDR2 is SFDVKD in the germline V gene.

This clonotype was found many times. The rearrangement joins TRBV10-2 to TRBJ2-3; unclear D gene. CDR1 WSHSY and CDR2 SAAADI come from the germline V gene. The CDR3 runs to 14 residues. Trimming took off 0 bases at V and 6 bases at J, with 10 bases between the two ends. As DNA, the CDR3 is TGCGCCAGCAGTGAGTCCAGTGTAGGCGATACGCAGTATTTT. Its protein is CASSESSVGDTQYF.

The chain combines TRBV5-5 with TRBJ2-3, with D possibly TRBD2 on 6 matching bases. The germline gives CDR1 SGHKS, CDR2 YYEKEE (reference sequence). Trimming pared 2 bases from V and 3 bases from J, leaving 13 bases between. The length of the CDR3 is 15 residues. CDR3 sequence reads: CASSLSWGETDTQYF. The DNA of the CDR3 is TGTGCCAGCAGCTTATCGTGGGGGGAGACAGATACGCAGTATTTT.

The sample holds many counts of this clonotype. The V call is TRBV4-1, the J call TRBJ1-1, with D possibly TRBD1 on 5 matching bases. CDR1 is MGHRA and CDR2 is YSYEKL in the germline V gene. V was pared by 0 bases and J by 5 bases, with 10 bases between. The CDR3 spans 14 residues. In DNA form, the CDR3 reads TGCGCCAGCAGCCAAGACCGGGGCGTTACTGAAGCTTTCTTT. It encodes CASSQDRGVTEAFF.

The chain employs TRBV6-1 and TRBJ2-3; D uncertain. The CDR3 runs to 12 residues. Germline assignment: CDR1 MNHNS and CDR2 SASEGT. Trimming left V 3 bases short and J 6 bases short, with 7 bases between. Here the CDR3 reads CASSEVGDTQYF. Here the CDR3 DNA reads TGTGCCAGCAGTGAGGTTGGGGATACGCAGTATTTT.

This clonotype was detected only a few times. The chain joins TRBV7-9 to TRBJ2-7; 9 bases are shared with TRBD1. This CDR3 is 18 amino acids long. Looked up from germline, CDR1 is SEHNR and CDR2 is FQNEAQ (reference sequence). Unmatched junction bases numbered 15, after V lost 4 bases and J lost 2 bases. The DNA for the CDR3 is TGTGCCAGCAGCTCAGCCGACCCTCCCAACAGGGGGCCCTACGAGCAGTACTTC. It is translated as CASSSADPPNRGPYEQYF.

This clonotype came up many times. CDR3 loop: CASSYFPQGSTEAFF. The CDR3 nucleotides are TGTGCCAGCAGTTACTTTCCTCAGGGAAGCACTGAAGCTTTCTTT. V gene TRBV6-5 combines with J gene TRBJ1-1, with a tentative D call TRBD1 (5 bases). CDR1 is MNHEY, CDR2 SVGAGI, per germline. This CDR3 is built from 15 residues. V lost 1 base to trimming and J lost 4 bases, with 13 bases between them.

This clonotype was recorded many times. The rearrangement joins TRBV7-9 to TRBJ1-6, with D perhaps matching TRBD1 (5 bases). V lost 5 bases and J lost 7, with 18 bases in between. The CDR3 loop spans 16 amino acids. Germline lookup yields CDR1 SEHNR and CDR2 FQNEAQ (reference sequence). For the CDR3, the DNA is TGTGCCAGCAGCCCTTTGGCCGGGACGGAAAATTCACCCCTCCACTTT. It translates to CASSPLAGTENSPLHF.

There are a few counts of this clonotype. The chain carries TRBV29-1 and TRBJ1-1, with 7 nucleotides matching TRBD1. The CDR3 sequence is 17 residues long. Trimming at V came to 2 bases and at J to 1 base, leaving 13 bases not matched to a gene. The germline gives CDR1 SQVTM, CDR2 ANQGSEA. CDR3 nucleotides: TGCAGCGTTGAAATGGGACAGAAGTTGATTCGGAACACTGAAGCTTTCTTT. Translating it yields CSVEMGQKLIRNTEAFF.

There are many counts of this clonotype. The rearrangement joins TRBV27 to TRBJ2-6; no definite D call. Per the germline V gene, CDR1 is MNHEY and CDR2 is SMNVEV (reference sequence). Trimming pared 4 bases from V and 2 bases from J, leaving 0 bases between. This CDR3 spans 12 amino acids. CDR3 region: CASSSGANVLTF. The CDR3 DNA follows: TGTGCCAGCAGTTCTGGGGCCAACGTCCTGACTTTC.

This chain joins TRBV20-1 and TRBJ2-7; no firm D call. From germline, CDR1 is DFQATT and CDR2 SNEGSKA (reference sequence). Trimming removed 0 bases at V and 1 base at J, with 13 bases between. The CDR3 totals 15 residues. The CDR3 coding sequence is TGCAGTGCTAGAGATCGGTCAGGAAGATCCTACGAGCAGTACTTC. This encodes CSARDRSGRSYEQYF.

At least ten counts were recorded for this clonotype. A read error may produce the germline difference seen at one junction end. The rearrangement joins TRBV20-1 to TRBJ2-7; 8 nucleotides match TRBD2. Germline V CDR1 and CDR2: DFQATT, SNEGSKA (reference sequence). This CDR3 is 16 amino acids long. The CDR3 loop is CSAGDPGLGVIYEQYF. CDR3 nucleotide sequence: TGCAGTGCTGGAGACCCGGGACTAGGGGTTATCTACGAGCAGTACTTC.

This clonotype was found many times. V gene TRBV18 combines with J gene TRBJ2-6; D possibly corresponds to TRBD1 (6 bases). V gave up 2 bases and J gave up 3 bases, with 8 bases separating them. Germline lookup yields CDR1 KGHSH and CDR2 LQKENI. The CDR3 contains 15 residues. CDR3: CASSPGGVGANVLTF. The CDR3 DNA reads TGTGCCAGCTCACCAGGGGGCGTTGGGGCCAACGTCCTGACTTTC.

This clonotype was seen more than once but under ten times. This chain's CDR3 is CSVNGQGHGYTF. CDR3 DNA: TGCAGCGTGAACGGACAGGGTCACGGCTACACCTTC. The V gene is TRBV29-1, the J gene TRBJ1-2, with TRBD1 matching 8 bases. The length of the CDR3 is 12 residues. Germline CDR1 SQVTM, CDR2 ANQGSEA. Losses at the gene ends were 6 bases for V and 8 bases for J; bases not matched to a gene: 8.

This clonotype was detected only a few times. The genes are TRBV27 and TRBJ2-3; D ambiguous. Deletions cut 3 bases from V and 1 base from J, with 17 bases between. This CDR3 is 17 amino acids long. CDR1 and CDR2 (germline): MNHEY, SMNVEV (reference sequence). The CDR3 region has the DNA TGTGCCAGCAGTTTCGCCGTGACGGGTCTGGGCACAGATACGCAGTATTTT. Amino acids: CASSFAVTGLGTDTQYF.

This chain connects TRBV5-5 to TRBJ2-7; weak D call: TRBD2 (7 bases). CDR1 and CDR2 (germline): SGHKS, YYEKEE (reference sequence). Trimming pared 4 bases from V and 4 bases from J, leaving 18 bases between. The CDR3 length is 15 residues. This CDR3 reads CASSPDSGAVYEQYF. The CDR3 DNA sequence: TGTGCCAGCAGCCCGGACAGCGGGGCCGTATACGAGCAGTACTTC.

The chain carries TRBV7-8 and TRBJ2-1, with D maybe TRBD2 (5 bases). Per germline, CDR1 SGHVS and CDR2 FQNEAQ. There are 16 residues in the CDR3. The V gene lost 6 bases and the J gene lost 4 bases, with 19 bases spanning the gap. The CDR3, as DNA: TGTGCCAGCAGATCCGAGCGGCTCCGAGGGTACAATGAGCAGTTCTTC. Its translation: CASRSERLRGYNEQFF. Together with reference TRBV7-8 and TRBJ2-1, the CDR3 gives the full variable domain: GAGVSQSPRYKVAKRGQDVALRCDPISGHVSLFWYQQALGQGPEFLTYFQNEAQLDKSGLPSDRFFAERPEGSVSTLKIQRTQQEDSAVYLCASRSERLRGYNEQFFGPGTRLTVL.

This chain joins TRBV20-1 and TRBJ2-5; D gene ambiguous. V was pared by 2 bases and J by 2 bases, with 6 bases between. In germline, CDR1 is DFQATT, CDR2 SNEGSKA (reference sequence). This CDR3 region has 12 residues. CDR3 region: CSARSRQETQYF. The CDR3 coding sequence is TGCAGTGCTAGATCTAGACAAGAGACCCAGTACTTC.

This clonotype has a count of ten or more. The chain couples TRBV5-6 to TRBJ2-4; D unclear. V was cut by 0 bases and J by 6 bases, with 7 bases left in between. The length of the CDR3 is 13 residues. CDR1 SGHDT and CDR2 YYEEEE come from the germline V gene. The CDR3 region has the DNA TGTGCCAGCAGCTTGGGTCAGACAAACATTCAGTACTTC. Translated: CASSLGQTNIQYF.

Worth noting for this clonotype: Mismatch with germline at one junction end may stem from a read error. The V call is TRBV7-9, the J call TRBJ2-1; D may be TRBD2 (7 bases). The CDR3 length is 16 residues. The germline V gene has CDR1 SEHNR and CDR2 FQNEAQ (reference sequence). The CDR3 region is CASSFPGAGDYDEQFF. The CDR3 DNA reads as TGTGCCAGCAGCTTCCCGGGGGCAGGGGACTACGATGAGCAGTTCTTC.